This T cell receptor (beta chain) was retrieved from a study of beta chain features in type 1 diabetes. Findings of the study overall: Shorter TCRB CDR3s, moderately but significantly so, were found in Type 1 diabetes patients in all four CD4+ subsets.

All of the isolated RNA was reverse transcribed, so expressed TCRB transcripts were sequenced. Repertoires were generated with immunoSEQ multiplex PCR, while TCRdb's copy carries only in-frame clones and drops some. The sample holds about 360,000 clones, over 9.5% seen once. Looked up from germline, CDR1 is MNHEY and CDR2 is SVGAGI. This CDR3 comprises 14 residues. Trimming left V 2 bases short and J 3 bases short, with 9 bases between. A single heparinised draw of approximately 0.11 L on average was taken per donor. Naive, central memory, regulatory and stem cell-like memory cells within the CD4+ compartment were sorted using CD45RO/CCR7/CD25/CD127/CD95/CD27. This clone appeared a few times. What it recognizes is unknown.

The rearrangement joins TRBV6-5 to TRBJ2-3; D is unresolved. Material: naive CD4+ T cells from blood. The clonotype originates from a woman between 18 and 29 years old with type 1 diabetes. CDR3 sequence: CASSYTGVTDTQYF. The CDR3 coding sequence is TGTGCCAGCAGTTACACGGGTGTGACAGATACGCAGTATTTT.